This is a list of T cell receptor beta chains from one sample in a study of cytomegalovirus exposure and HLA in healthy donors. Repertoires were generated with immunoSEQ multiplex PCR, while TCRdb's copy carries only in-frame clones and drops some. The sample yields about 98,000 clones, roughly 70% seen once. The sequencing sample was made of PBMCs. These receptor sequences come from a man in his fifties or sixties in good health and CMV-seronegative. Each CDR3 is given with its conserved first and last residue. The D gene is left open where the match is weak. The listing skips clone size in some rows; elsewhere it reads once, few, many or a size class.

TRBJ2-2 | . | . | TRBV5-8 | CASSLPGLGYGTGELFF | TGTGCCAGCAGCTTACCGGGACTCGGGTATGGGACCGGGGAGCTGTTTTTT
TRBJ2-3 | TRBD2 | few | TRBV19 | CASSSGGYADTQYF | TGTGCCAGTAGTAGCGGGGGTTATGCAGATACGCAGTATTTT
TRBJ2-2 | . | . | TRBV2 | CASGRESAGELFF | TGTGCCAGCGGGAGAGAGAGTGCCGGGGAGCTGTTTTTT
TRBJ2-7 | . | . | TRBV29-1 | CSVLANDYEQYF | TGCAGCGTCCTAGCTAACGACTACGAGCAGTACTTC
TRBJ2-1 | TRBD2 | few | TRBV28 | CASSWKGTSLNEQFF | TGTGCCAGCAGTTGGAAAGGGACTAGCCTGAATGAGCAGTTCTTC
TRBJ2-7 | . | medium-sized | TRBV28 | CASSLGLYRAKYEQYF | TGTGCCAGCAGTCTGGGCCTCTACAGGGCCAAGTACGAGCAGTACTTC
TRBJ2-1 | TRBD2 | . | TRBV6-1 | CASSEALAGGPEQFF | TGTGCCAGCAGTGAAGCGCTAGCGGGGGGCCCAGAACAGTTCTTC
TRBJ2-4 | . | few | TRBV28 | CASSFNRGGNIQYF | TGTGCCAGCAGTTTTAACAGGGGGGGAAACATTCAGTACTTC
TRBJ2-1 | TRBD1 | few | TRBV4-2 | CASSQPTGLVNEQFF | TGTGCCAGCAGCCAGCCGACAGGGCTCGTCAATGAGCAGTTCTTC
TRBJ1-1 | . | . | TRBV11-1 | CASSFSGDLHPFF | TGTGCCAGCAGCTTCTCAGGGGACCTACATCCTTTCTTT
TRBJ2-7 | TRBD1 | . | TRBV5-4 | CASSLTGDSYEQYF | TGTGCCAGCAGCCTAACAGGGGATTCCTACGAGCAGTACTTC
TRBJ2-2 | . | . | TRBV11-3 | CASSCGTPTGELFF | TGTGCCAGCAGCTGCGGGACTCCCACCGGGGAGCTGTTTTTT
TRBJ2-3 | TRBD2 | few | TRBV18 | CASSRGLAGAPDTQYF | TGTGCCAGCTCACGGGGACTAGCGGGGGCCCCAGATACGCAGTATTTT
TRBJ2-6 | TRBD1 | . | TRBV28 | CASSPGQGTSSGANVLTF | TGTGCCAGCAGTCCCGGACAGGGAACAAGCTCTGGGGCCAACGTCCTGACTTTC
TRBJ2-2 | . | . | TRBV9 | CASTRNTDTGELFF | TGTGCCAGCACCAGAAACACAGACACCGGGGAGCTGTTTTTT
TRBJ2-7 | TRBD1 | . | TRBV18 | CASSPRQGYYEQYF | TGTGCCAGCTCACCACGACAGGGTTACTACGAGCAGTACTTC
TRBJ2-1 | . | few | TRBV2 | CASSGLGRVDEQFF | TGTGCCAGCAGTGGACTAGGTAGGGTCGATGAGCAGTTCTTC
TRBJ2-2 | . | few | TRBV7-2 | CASSYRRGAHPNTGELFF | TGTGCCAGCAGCTACCGCAGGGGAGCCCACCCGAACACCGGGGAGCTGTTTTTT
TRBJ2-1 | . | . | TRBV28 | CASSPPMGRSYNEQFF | TGTGCCAGCAGTCCGCCGATGGGCCGCTCCTACAATGAGCAGTTCTTC
TRBJ2-3 | . | . | TRBV21-1 | CASSTNRQEALSTDTQYF | TGTGCCAGCAGCACCAATCGACAGGAGGCCTTGTCCACAGATACGCAGTATTTT
TRBJ2-1 | TRBD1 | few | TRBV7-9 | CASSSDRGYNEQFF | TGTGCCAGCAGCTCCGACAGGGGTTACAATGAGCAGTTCTTC
TRBJ1-2 | . | . | TRBV28 | CASSPPGESYGYTF | TGTGCCAGCAGTCCCCCAGGGGAGTCCTATGGCTACACCTTC
TRBJ2-1 | TRBD2 | few | TRBV7-6 | CASSLPPQRGLNNEQFF | TGTGCCAGCAGCTTACCCCCTCAGCGGGGGCTGAACAATGAGCAGTTCTTC
TRBJ2-1 | . | . | TRBV21-1 | CASSKAGLASGSSYNEQFF | TGTGCCAGCAGCAAAGCGGGTTTGGCTAGCGGGAGCTCGTACAATGAGCAGTTCTTC
TRBJ2-7 | TRBD2 | . | TRBV29-1 | CSVEGTSGNSYEQYF | TGCAGCGTTGAAGGAACTAGCGGGAATTCCTACGAGCAGTACTTC
TRBJ2-7 | TRBD1 | . | TRBV27 | CASSYRTGPYEQYF | TGTGCCAGCAGTTACCGGACAGGGCCCTACGAGCAGTACTTC
TRBJ2-2 | . | . | TRBV19 | CATRLPAGELFF | TGTGCCACCCGCCTACCGGCCGGGGAGCTGTTTTTT
TRBJ2-7 | TRBD2 | once | TRBV27 | CASSKGLAGDEQYF | TGTGCCAGCAGTAAGGGACTAGCGGGAGACGAGCAGTACTTC
TRBJ2-5 | . | . | TRBV29-1 | CSVKRGQETQYF | TGCAGCGTTAAACGGGGACAAGAGACCCAGTACTTC